These T cell receptor beta chains were read from a single sample in a study of OX40 agonist ivuxolimab in advanced cancers. Assay used: immunoSEQ multiplex PCR; TCRdb lists only in-frame clones, some missing. The table lists some 17,000 clones, around 92% of them singletons, with approximately 7% in the top ten. The specimen was CD4+ or CD8+ T cells sorted from blood, collected in a trial of the OX40 agonist ivuxolimab. These receptors all come from an adult with an advanced solid tumor such as melanoma, head and neck, liver or kidney cancer. Both conserved end residues are part of each CDR3. A D gene is named only where the DNA matches it firmly. Some rows mark clone size as missing; the rest say once, few, many or name a class of expanded clone.

cdr3_aa cdr3_nt d_call j_call v_call clone_size
CASSPSSYTGVSNQPQHF TGTGCCAGCAGCCCTAGTTCTTATACGGGGGTTAGCAATCAGCCCCAGCATTTT - TRBJ1-5 TRBV7-2 -
CASRGTGDYGYTF TGTGCCAGCAGAGGGACAGGGGACTATGGCTACACCTTC TRBD1 TRBJ1-2 TRBV7-2 -
CASSFVLNTEAFF TGTGCCAGCAGCTTTGTTCTGAACACTGAAGCTTTCTTT - TRBJ1-1 TRBV7-9 -
CASSLVDSSYEQYF TGTGCCAGCAGCTTAGTTGACAGCTCCTACGAGCAGTACTTC - TRBJ2-7 TRBV7-9 -
CASSPAVGVYNEQFF TGTGCCAGCAGCCCGGCGGTGGGGGTATACAATGAGCAGTTCTTC - TRBJ2-1 TRBV7-9 few
CASSLERGNPEAFF TGTGCCAGCAGCTTAGAAAGGGGGAACCCTGAAGCTTTCTTT - TRBJ1-1 TRBV7-8 -
CASSPGPGRNQPQHF TGTGCCAGTAGTCCAGGACCGGGACGGAATCAGCCCCAGCATTTT - TRBJ1-5 TRBV19 once
CASRTGQGLNYGYTF TGTGCCAGCAGGACTGGACAGGGCCTTAACTATGGCTACACCTTC TRBD1 TRBJ1-2 TRBV6-1 -
CASSQDHMRETQYF TGCGCCAGCAGCCAAGATCACATGAGGGAGACCCAGTACTTC - TRBJ2-5 TRBV4-1 -
CASTWVGKHTEAFF TGTGCCAGCACCTGGGTGGGGAAACACACTGAAGCTTTCTTT - TRBJ1-1 TRBV5-6 -
CSVEGALGQGTHYGYTF TGCAGCGTTGAAGGGGCTCTGGGACAGGGTACTCACTATGGCTACACCTTC TRBD1 TRBJ1-2 TRBV29-1 -
CASSLGPRELFF TGTGCCAGCAGCTTAGGGCCCCGGGAGCTGTTTTTT - TRBJ2-2 TRBV7-9 -
CASSPRTSGYNEQFF TGTGCCAGCAGCCCCCGGACTAGCGGCTACAATGAGCAGTTCTTC TRBD2 TRBJ2-1 TRBV11-2 -
CASSQEEQGGYGYTF TGTGCCAGCAGCCAAGAAGAACAGGGGGGCTATGGCTACACCTTC TRBD1 TRBJ1-2 TRBV4-2 -
CASSQDRNSADTQYF TGCGCCAGCAGCCAAGATAGAAATAGCGCGGATACGCAGTATTTT - TRBJ2-3 TRBV4-3 once
CSVAGGSYNEQFF TGCAGCGTTGCAGGGGGCTCCTACAATGAGCAGTTCTTC TRBD1 TRBJ2-1 TRBV29-1 -
CASTQSDGENIQYF TGTGCCAGCACTCAATCCGACGGGGAAAACATTCAGTACTTC - TRBJ2-4 TRBV9 -
CASSSYYEQYF TGTGCCAGCAGCTCCTACTACGAGCAGTACTTC - TRBJ2-7 TRBV11-3 -
CASSPVSEGPNEQFF TGTGCCAGCTCACCAGTTTCGGAAGGTCCCAATGAGCAGTTCTTC - TRBJ2-1 TRBV18 once
CASSPGTGDEKLFF TGTGCCAGCTCACCCGGGACAGGGGATGAAAAACTGTTTTTT TRBD1 TRBJ1-4 TRBV18 -